The following is a T cell receptor beta chain sequence with its context. V lost 1 base and J lost 0, with 11 bases in between. The germline V gene encodes CDR1 LNHDA and CDR2 SQIVND (reference sequence). The CDR3 loop spans 16 amino acids. TCRdb's copy holds only in-frame clones and misses some; the assay was immunoSEQ multiplex PCR. The data hold around 2.5 million clones, with 93% observed a single time. This sample was taken from a study of shared clonotypes between healthy human individuals. The chain couples TRBV19 to TRBJ2-3; D possibly corresponds to TRBD1 (5 bases). Input material: naive CD4+ T cells from PBMCs. The subset denotes: CD45RA+ positively selected. The TCR sequence derives from a man between 18 and 29 years old in good health. Some clones in this sample may be carry-over from other donors' samples. The CDR3 DNA reads TGTGCCAGTAGTATAGTGGCAGGGTCGAGCACAGATACGCAGTATTTT. Protein sequence: CASSIVAGSSTDTQYF.